Listed here are 23 T cell receptor beta chains from one sample, sequenced in a study of technical replicates of blood from a few donors. Assay: immunoSEQ multiplex PCR; the TCRdb copy retains only in-frame clones and omits some. The table shows 100,000 or so clones, with about 95% occurring only once. The specimen was T cells isolated from PBMCs. These TCRs come from a human donor in good health.

The CDR3 sequence is CASSLWGSYGYTF. For the CDR3, the DNA is TGTGCCAGCAGCTTGTGGGGCAGCTATGGCTACACCTTC. The gene calls are TRBV5-6 and TRBJ1-2; TRBD1 is a possible D gene (5 bases). Germline V lookup: CDR1 SGHDT, CDR2 YYEEEE. CDR3 size: 13 residues. Trimming left V 1 base short and J 4 bases short, with 8 bases between.

V is TRBV13 and J is TRBJ2-7; D not certain. Trimming shortened V by 5 bases and J by 6 bases, and 11 bases separated the two germline ends. Germline-derived CDR1 and CDR2 are PRHDT and FYEKMQ (reference sequence). CDR3 size: 12 residues. The CDR3 sequence is CASSLRVGEQYF. CDR3 DNA: TGTGCCAGCAGCCTCCGGGTAGGCGAGCAGTACTTC.

The chain carries TRBV30 and TRBJ2-7; TRBD1 matches at 7 bases. The CDR3 totals 13 residues. Trimming cost V 4 bases and J 2 bases; bases outside gene matches: 5. The germline gives CDR1 GTSNPN, CDR2 SVGIG (reference sequence). The CDR3 spells CAWNRDSAYEQYF. CDR3 sequence (DNA): TGTGCCTGGAACAGGGACAGCGCCTACGAGCAGTACTTC.

This chain connects TRBV29-1 to TRBJ1-1; the D is unclear. CDR3 length equals 14 residues. CDR1 is SQVTM and CDR2 is ANQGSEA in the germline V gene. V was shortened by 3 bases and J by 4 bases, with 15 bases between the two germline ends. The CDR3 DNA is TGCAGCGTTGAGCTGACGCGGGTCCCCACTGAAGCTTTCTTT. Translating gives CSVELTRVPTEAFF. Together with reference TRBV29-1 and TRBJ1-1, the CDR3 gives the full variable domain: SAVISQKPSRDICQRGTSLTIQCQVDSQVTMMFWYRQQPGQSLTLIATANQGSEATYESGFVIDKFPISRPNLTFSTLTVSNMSPEDSSIYLCSVELTRVPTEAFFGQGTRLTVV.

The chain joins TRBV19 to TRBJ2-1; 12 bases are a match to TRBD2. The CDR3 runs to 16 residues. The V gene's germline CDR1 is LNHDA and CDR2 SQIVND (reference sequence). Unmatched junction bases numbered 5, after V lost 5 bases and J lost 3 bases. The CDR3, as DNA: TGTGCCAGTAGTCCACGACTAGCGGGAGTCTACAATGAGCAGTTCTTC. Translated: CASSPRLAGVYNEQFF.

The J gene is TRBJ2-5, the V gene TRBV9; 7 nucleotides line up with TRBD2. Trimming at V came to 2 bases and at J to 5 bases, leaving 12 bases not matched to a gene. Germline V gene data show CDR1 as SGDLS and CDR2 as YYNGEE. The CDR3 covers 16 residues. DNA of the CDR3: TGTGCCAGCAGCGTGCGGGAGTTTGGTTACCGGGAGACCCAGTACTTC. Its translation: CASSVREFGYRETQYF. Full variable domain (outside the CDR3, taken from reference TRBV9 and TRBJ2-5): DSGVTQTPKHLITATGQRVTLRCSPRSGDLSVYWYQQSLDQGLQFLIQYYNGEERAKGNILERFSAQQFPDLHSELNLSSLELGDSALYFCASSVREFGYRETQYFGPGTRLLVL.

The rearrangement links TRBV6-5 to TRBJ2-7, with 9 bases identical to TRBD1. CDR3 size: 15 residues. Trimming cost V 6 bases and J 1 base; bases outside gene matches: 7. Germline CDR1 is MNHEY and CDR2 is SVGAGI. CDR3 sequence (DNA): TGTGCCAGCAGATCTGACAGGGGGGGATCCTACGAGCAGTACTTC. It is translated as CASRSDRGGSYEQYF.

J is TRBJ2-7 and V is TRBV7-9, with D tentatively TRBD1 (5 bases). Germline V gene sequence: CDR1 SEHNR, CDR2 FQNEAQ (reference sequence). The CDR3 has 15 amino acids. The germline V and J ends were trimmed by 0 bases and 6 bases, with 15 bases remaining between them. Here the CDR3 DNA reads TGTGCCAGCAGCTTAGCGTATAGGGGTCGACCCGAGCAGTACTTC. Amino acid sequence: CASSLAYRGRPEQYF.

The chain carries TRBV27 and TRBJ2-7, with 8 bases matching TRBD2. This CDR3 is built from 14 residues. V shed 5 bases and J 7 bases; nucleotides not matched to a gene: 10. Germline loops: CDR1 MNHEY, CDR2 SMNVEV (reference sequence). CDR3 loop: CASSPQGLDLEQYF. The CDR3, as DNA: TGTGCCAGCAGTCCCCAGGGACTAGATCTGGAGCAGTACTTC.

This chain connects TRBV7-2 to TRBJ1-5, with 8 bases fitting TRBD1. This CDR3 comprises 14 residues. Germline CDR1 is SGHTA and CDR2 is FQGNSA. The J segment lost 9 bases and the V segment lost 5 bases, leaving 9 bases of the junction unmatched. The CDR3 is CASSRTGRGGPQHF. In nucleotides, the CDR3 is TGTGCCAGCAGCCGGACAGGGAGGGGGGGGCCCCAGCATTTT.

J is TRBJ2-5 and V is TRBV5-4, with TRBD2 as a possible D gene (5 bases). V was trimmed by 0 bases and J by 5 bases, leaving 17 bases between them. The CDR3 length is 16 residues. The V gene's germline CDR1 is SGHNT and CDR2 YYREEE (reference sequence). The CDR3, as DNA: TGTGCCAGCAGCTTGGCGCATGGGAGAATTACCGAGACCCAGTACTTC. Translated: CASSLAHGRITETQYF. Full variable domain (outside the CDR3, taken from reference TRBV5-4 and TRBJ2-5): ETGVTQSPTHLIKTRGQQVTLRCSSQSGHNTVSWYQQALGQGPQFIFQYYREEENGRGNFPPRFSGLQFPNYSSELNVNALELDDSALYLCASSLAHGRITETQYFGPGTRLLVL.

The chain joins TRBV30 to TRBJ2-7, with unresolved D. Trimming cost V 8 bases and J 0 bases, with 14 bases left between them. CDR1 and CDR2 (germline): GTSNPN, SVGIG (reference sequence). The length of the CDR3 is 13 residues. In DNA form, the CDR3 reads TGTGCCCGAACGGGTCGAGACTCCTACGAGCAGTACTTC. This encodes CARTGRDSYEQYF.

This chain joins TRBV7-2 and TRBJ2-3, with a weak D call TRBD2 (6 bases). With 4 bases removed from V and 0 bases from J, the gap between germline ends came to 14 bases. The germline gives CDR1 SGHTA, CDR2 FQGNSA. This CDR3 spans 16 amino acids. The CDR3 protein is CASSSPAGTSTDTQYF. In DNA form, the CDR3 reads TGTGCCAGCAGCTCGCCCGCCGGGACTAGCACAGATACGCAGTATTTT.

The chain links TRBV10-3 to TRBJ1-1; D not certain. In germline, CDR1 is ENHRY, CDR2 SYGVKD. V lost 3 bases to trimming and J lost 0 bases, with 8 bases between them. There are 14 residues in the CDR3. CDR3 coding DNA: TGTGCCATCAGTGATAACAGTCTGAACACTGAAGCTTTCTTT. This encodes CAISDNSLNTEAFF.

This chain connects TRBV19 to TRBJ2-3; 11 nucleotides align to TRBD1. Germline CDR1 and CDR2: LNHDA and SQIVND (reference sequence). The CDR3 has 17 amino acids. V shed 4 bases, J shed 3 bases, and the junction held 9 bases outside the gene matches. Here the CDR3 reads CASSTGTGGISTDTQYF. For the CDR3, the DNA is TGTGCCAGTAGTACAGGGACAGGGGGTATTTCAACAGATACGCAGTATTTT.

This clone was picked up one time. The chain employs TRBV30 and TRBJ2-7, with D unresolved. V lost 6 bases and J lost 5, with 2 bases in between. There are 8 residues in the CDR3. Germline V gene lookup returns CDR1 GTSNPN and CDR2 SVGIG (reference sequence). CDR3 nucleotide sequence: TGTGCCTGCAACGAGCAGTACTTC. Amino acid sequence: CACNEQYF. Supplemented by reference TRBV30 and TRBJ2-7, the full variable domain reads SQTIHQWPATLVQPVGSPLSLECTVEGTSNPNLYWYRQAAGRGLQLLFYSVGIGQISSEVPQNLSASRPQDRQFILSSKKLLLSDSGFYLCACNEQYFGPGTRLTVT.

Here the CDR3 reads CAISGSSTDTQYF. The CDR3 bases are TGTGCCATTAGCGGGAGTTCCACAGATACGCAGTATTTT. The chain uses TRBV19 and TRBJ2-3, with 9 nucleotides matching TRBD2. Germline V gene lookup returns CDR1 LNHDA and CDR2 SQIVND (reference sequence). The CDR3 has 13 amino acids. J gave up 2 bases and V 10 bases, and 4 bases lay outside the gene matches.

The chain combines TRBV2 with TRBJ2-3; 11 nucleotides line up with TRBD2. The CDR3 contains 17 residues. Germline loops: CDR1 SNHLY, CDR2 FYNNEI. The trim removed 0 bases at V and 4 bases at J, leaving 6 bases unmatched. CDR3 in amino acids: CASSEAWSSGRPDTQYF. DNA for the CDR3: TGTGCCAGCAGTGAAGCGTGGTCTAGCGGGAGGCCAGATACGCAGTATTTT.

The V gene is TRBV7-2, the J gene TRBJ2-7; a possible D gene is TRBD2 (7 bases). The CDR3 has 14 amino acids. CDR1 is SGHTA, CDR2 FQGNSA, per germline. V was pared by 5 bases and J by 3 bases, with 14 bases between. CDR3 nucleotide sequence: TGTGCCAGCAGCCCTTACAGGGAGGGCTACGAGCAGTACTTC. It specifies CASSPYREGYEQYF.

This chain connects TRBV6-1 to TRBJ1-2; the match to TRBD1 covers 8 bases. The CDR3 runs 13 residues. Germline CDR1 MNHNS, CDR2 SASEGT. With V trimmed by 7 bases and J by 2 bases, 3 bases remained unmatched. The CDR3 protein is CASTTGDNYGYTF. The CDR3 DNA follows: TGTGCCAGCACGACAGGGGACAACTATGGCTACACCTTC.

This chain links TRBV7-2 with TRBJ2-7; TRBD1 matches at 8 bases. Germline loops: CDR1 SGHTA, CDR2 FQGNSA. CDR3 length: 13 residues. Germline trimming cut 5 bases from V and 5 bases from J; bases unmatched to any gene: 5. CDR3 coding DNA: TGTGCCAGCAGCCGGGACAGGTCCAACGAGCAGTACTTC. Translation gives CASSRDRSNEQYF.

The chain couples TRBV6-5 to TRBJ1-1, with 7 bases lining up with TRBD1. Trimming removed 5 bases from V and 5 bases from J; junction bases left unmatched: 8. The CDR3 runs to 14 residues. Germline CDR1 reads MNHEY; CDR2 reads SVGAGI. In DNA, the CDR3 is TGTGCCAGCAGTCGAGGACAGGAAAAGACTGAAGCTTTCTTT. Protein: CASSRGQEKTEAFF.

The chain employs TRBV10-3 and TRBJ1-1; TRBD1 matches 9 bases. Germline CDR1 and CDR2: ENHRY and SYGVKD. Trimming cost V 9 bases and J 2 bases; bases outside gene matches: 4. The CDR3 has 13 residues. This CDR3 reads CAIRTGVNTEAFF. CDR3 DNA: TGTGCCATAAGGACAGGGGTCAACACTGAAGCTTTCTTT.